The 14 T cell receptor beta chains below were found in one sample sequenced in a study of Ad26.COV2.S vaccination and SARS-CoV-2 variants. Here immunoSEQ multiplex PCR was the method, and the copy in TCRdb shows in-frame clones only, minus some. The table records about 400,000 clones, 83% of them present only once. Treatment specified: around 19 received Ad26.COV2.S at low or high dose, single or two shots; roughly five received placebo; per-sample allocation not given. The investigators took samples on day 63 after the first vaccine or placebo injection. The starting material was peripheral blood, obtained in a trial of Ad26.COV2.S vaccine versus placebo. Every receptor here comes from a person aged 18-60 years who received the Ad26.COV2.S COVID-19 vaccine or a placebo.

The CDR3, as DNA: TGTGCCAGCAGCCACAGGCCGGGACAGGGAAGGACTGAAGCTTTCTTT. It codes for CASSHRPGQGRTEAFF. The V and J genes are TRBV14 and TRBJ1-1; 9 bases are shared with TRBD1. Per germline, CDR1 SGHDN and CDR2 FVKESK. The CDR3 has 16 amino acids. V lost 3 bases and J lost 5; bases outside the gene matches: 10. The full variable domain, with the rest looked up from reference TRBV14 and TRBJ1-1, is EAGVTQFPSHSVIEKGQTVTLRCDPISGHDNLYWYRRVMGKEIKFLLHFVKESKQDESGMPNNRFLAERTGGTYSTLKVQPAELEDSGVYFCASSHRPGQGRTEAFFGQGTRLTVV.

This clone was seen just once. V usage is TRBV5-8 and J usage is TRBJ2-5; 9 nucleotides line up with TRBD1. This CDR3 is 17 amino acids long. Unmatched junction bases numbered 11, after V lost 5 bases and J lost 0 bases. Germline-derived CDR1 and CDR2 are SGHTS and YDEGEE. This CDR3 is CASSNLGQGRYQETQYF. CDR3 DNA sequence: TGTGCCAGCAGTAATCTCGGACAGGGGAGGTACCAAGAGACCCAGTACTTC.

At least ten counts were recorded for this clone. This chain connects TRBV6-2 or TRBV6-3 to TRBJ2-7; D gene ambiguous. Trimming pared 2 bases from V and 3 bases from J, leaving 5 bases between. Germline V gives CDR1 MNHEY, CDR2 SVGEGT. The CDR3 loop spans 12 amino acids. The chain's CDR3 is CASSYGFYEQYF. The CDR3 region has the DNA TGTGCCAGCAGTTACGGGTTCTACGAGCAGTACTTC.

The chain is built from TRBV5-4 and TRBJ1-5; tentatively, D is TRBD1 (5 bases). The V end lost 0 bases, the J end lost 3 bases, and 7 bases lay between the germline ends. The CDR3 runs 14 residues. Looked up from germline, CDR1 is SGHNT and CDR2 is YYREEE (reference sequence). Written as DNA, the CDR3 is TGTGCCAGCAGCTTGGGCGGGGCCAATCAGCCCCAGCATTTT. Protein sequence: CASSLGGANQPQHF.

This clone was detected a few times. The V gene is TRBV19, the J gene TRBJ2-3, with 7 bases fitting TRBD2. The CDR3 is made up of 13 amino acids. Germline CDR1 reads LNHDA; CDR2 reads SQIVND (reference sequence). J lost 4 bases, V lost 6 bases, and 4 bases had no gene match. CDR3 sequence (DNA): TGTGCCAGTAGATCGGCGGGGGCAGATACGCAGTATTTT. It encodes CASRSAGADTQYF.

Note on this clone: Other DNA sequences in this sample translate to the same CDR3. The chain carries TRBV5-1 and TRBJ1-4; D remains unclear. Germline V gene sequence: CDR1 SGHRS, CDR2 YFSETQ. Deletions cut 0 bases from V and 7 bases from J, with 4 bases between. The CDR3 loop spans 12 amino acids. The CDR3 here is CASSLAGEKLFF. CDR3 DNA sequence: TGCGCCAGCAGCTTGGCCGGTGAAAAACTGTTTTTT.

The chain carries TRBV9 and TRBJ1-5, with TRBD1 identical over 7 bases. The length of the CDR3 is 14 residues. V lost 4 bases, J lost 6 bases, and 7 bases stayed unmatched. Germline assignment: CDR1 SGDLS and CDR2 YYNGEE. As DNA, the CDR3 is TGTGCCAGCAGCTTTACAGGGGTCGGTCAGCCCCAGCATTTT. Protein product: CASSFTGVGQPQHF.

The J gene is TRBJ1-2, the V gene TRBV28; D gene unclear. From germline, CDR1 is MDHEN and CDR2 SYDVKM. The CDR3 consists of 11 residues. V was cut by 2 bases and J by 7 bases, with 5 bases left in between. Here the CDR3 reads CASSLSRGYTF. The CDR3 bases are TGTGCCAGCAGTTTAAGTCGTGGCTACACCTTC.

The CDR3 protein is CASRGDIETQYF. CDR3 DNA sequence: TGTGCCAGCAGGGGGGACATTGAGACCCAGTACTTC. The chain joins TRBV7-9 to TRBJ2-5, with D perhaps TRBD1 (6 bases). This CDR3 has 12 residues. Trimming left V 6 bases short and J 5 bases short, with 10 bases between. The germline gives CDR1 SEHNR, CDR2 FQNEAQ (reference sequence).

The V call is TRBV18, the J call TRBJ1-3; D uncertain. Germline CDR1 reads KGHSH; CDR2 reads LQKENI. The CDR3 is made up of 15 amino acids. The ends were cut back, 3 bases at V and 0 bases at J, with 9 bases in the middle. CDR3 DNA: TGTGCCAGCTCACCTACAGCCTTCTCTGGAAACACCATATATTTT. It specifies CASSPTAFSGNTIYF.

The rearrangement links TRBV29-1 to TRBJ2-1; D gene unclear. V dropped 3 bases and J dropped 0 bases, with 12 bases sitting between them. The CDR3 spans 15 residues. Germline V gives CDR1 SQVTM, CDR2 ANQGSEA. The CDR3 sequence is CSVDRVQSSYNEQFF. The CDR3 coding sequence is TGCAGCGTTGATCGGGTACAGAGCTCCTACAATGAGCAGTTCTTC.

V gene TRBV6-2 or TRBV6-3 combines with J gene TRBJ2-7; 12 bases are a match to TRBD2. The CDR3 sequence is 15 residues long. Germline CDR1 reads MNHEY; CDR2 reads SVGEGT. With V trimmed by 6 bases and J by 7 bases, 10 bases remained unmatched. The CDR3 reads CASSPWTSGIGEQYF. CDR3 nucleotide sequence: TGTGCCAGCAGCCCTTGGACTAGCGGGATCGGGGAGCAGTACTTC.

This clone is a singleton in its sample. This sequence joins TRBV4-3 and TRBJ2-7; TRBD1 matches at 7 bases. Looked up from germline, CDR1 is LGHNA and CDR2 is YSLEER. CDR3 length: 16 amino acids. V trimming: 2 bases; J trimming: 2 bases; junction bases outside the gene matches: 9. As DNA, the CDR3 is TGCGCCAGCAGCCAAACTCCAGGGGGACAGACCTACGAGCAGTACTTC. Protein product: CASSQTPGGQTYEQYF.

The V gene is TRBV7-2, the J gene TRBJ2-2; D might be TRBD1 (5 bases). CDR3 size: 17 residues. V dropped 1 base and J dropped 2 bases, with 14 bases sitting between them. Germline values: CDR1 SGHTA, CDR2 FQGNSA. The DNA of the CDR3 is TGTGCCAGCAGCTTAGATACAGGACGGTTAAACACCGGGGAGCTGTTTTTT. Its protein product is CASSLDTGRLNTGELFF.